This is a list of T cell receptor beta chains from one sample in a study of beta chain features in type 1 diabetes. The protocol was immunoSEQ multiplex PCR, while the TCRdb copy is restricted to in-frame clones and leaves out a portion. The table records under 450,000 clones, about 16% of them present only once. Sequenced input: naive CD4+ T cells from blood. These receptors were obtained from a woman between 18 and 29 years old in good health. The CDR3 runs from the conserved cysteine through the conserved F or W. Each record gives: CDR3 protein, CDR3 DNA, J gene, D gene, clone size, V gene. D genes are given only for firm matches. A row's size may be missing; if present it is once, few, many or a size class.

CDR3 protein: CASSLANRPGPYGYTF
CDR3 DNA: TGTGCCAGCAGCTTAGCGAATCGTCCAGGTCCCTATGGCTACACCTTC
J gene: TRBJ1-2
D gene: -
clone size: -
V gene: TRBV7-9

CDR3 protein: CSVAAGADTQYF
CDR3 DNA: TGCAGCGTTGCAGCGGGAGCAGATACGCAGTATTTT
J gene: TRBJ2-3
D gene: TRBD2
clone size: -
V gene: TRBV29-1

CDR3 protein: CASRERDSYEQYF
CDR3 DNA: TGTGCCAGCAGGGAGCGGGATTCCTACGAGCAGTACTTC
J gene: TRBJ2-7
D gene: TRBD2
clone size: few
V gene: TRBV7-2

CDR3 protein: CSVAGRRLAGELRAYEQYF
CDR3 DNA: TGCAGCGTTGCGGGGCGGCGACTAGCGGGAGAGTTAAGGGCCTACGAGCAGTACTTC
J gene: TRBJ2-7
D gene: TRBD2
clone size: -
V gene: TRBV29-1

CDR3 protein: CASSGGSSYNEQFF
CDR3 DNA: TGTGCCAGCAGCGGCGGTAGCTCCTACAATGAGCAGTTCTTC
J gene: TRBJ2-1
D gene: -
clone size: few
V gene: TRBV4-2

CDR3 protein: CASSFIDRGEQFF
CDR3 DNA: TGTGCCAGCAGTTTCATCGACAGAGGTGAGCAGTTCTTC
J gene: TRBJ2-1
D gene: -
clone size: -
V gene: TRBV28

CDR3 protein: CASSLARHRVAKNIQYF
CDR3 DNA: TGTGCCAGCAGCTTAGCGCGGCACAGGGTGGCCAAAAACATTCAGTACTTC
J gene: TRBJ2-4
D gene: -
clone size: few
V gene: TRBV7-2

CDR3 protein: CATSRDRVNTEAFF
CDR3 DNA: TGTGCCACCAGCAGAGACCGGGTGAACACTGAAGCTTTCTTT
J gene: TRBJ1-1
D gene: -
clone size: -
V gene: TRBV15

CDR3 protein: CASSYGAGPSF
CDR3 DNA: TGTGCCAGCAGTTACGGGGCAGGCCCGTCGTTC
J gene: TRBJ2-7
D gene: -
clone size: -
V gene: TRBV6-6

CDR3 protein: CAWSRGSGNTEAFF
CDR3 DNA: TGTGCCTGGAGTCGGGGTTCAGGGAACACTGAAGCTTTCTTT
J gene: TRBJ1-1
D gene: -
clone size: -
V gene: TRBV30

CDR3 protein: CASSQVGTGNTEAFF
CDR3 DNA: TGCGCCAGCAGCCAAGTGGGGACAGGGAACACTGAAGCTTTCTTT
J gene: TRBJ1-1
D gene: TRBD1
clone size: few
V gene: TRBV4-1

CDR3 protein: CASSLQGSSYEQYF
CDR3 DNA: TGTGCCAGCAGCTTACAGGGGTCCTCCTACGAGCAGTACTTC
J gene: TRBJ2-7
D gene: TRBD1
clone size: -
V gene: TRBV25-1

CDR3 protein: CASSVHRTSGDRYEQYF
CDR3 DNA: TGTGCCAGCAGCGTGCACCGGACTAGCGGGGATCGCTACGAGCAGTACTTC
J gene: TRBJ2-7
D gene: TRBD2
clone size: -
V gene: TRBV9

CDR3 protein: CSVVGRGGYEQYF
CDR3 DNA: TGCAGCGTTGTCGGGAGAGGCGGCTACGAGCAGTACTTC
J gene: TRBJ2-7
D gene: -
clone size: -
V gene: TRBV29-1

CDR3 protein: CASSLGASGSSTDTQYF
CDR3 DNA: TGTGCCAGCAGCTTAGGGGCTAGCGGGTCAAGCACAGATACGCAGTATTTT
J gene: TRBJ2-3
D gene: TRBD2
clone size: few
V gene: TRBV7-2

CDR3 protein: CASTFLPGREGSNEQFF
CDR3 DNA: TGTGCCAGCACCTTCCTGCCGGGGCGGGAGGGCAGCAATGAGCAGTTCTTC
J gene: TRBJ2-1
D gene: TRBD2
clone size: few
V gene: TRBV2

CDR3 protein: CSVEQGVTGNTIYF
CDR3 DNA: TGCAGCGTTGAGCAGGGTGTTACTGGAAACACCATATATTTT
J gene: TRBJ1-3
D gene: -
clone size: -
V gene: TRBV29-1

CDR3 protein: CSGAPGQETQYF
CDR3 DNA: TGCAGCGGGGCGCCGGGGCAAGAGACCCAGTACTTC
J gene: TRBJ2-5
D gene: -
clone size: -
V gene: TRBV29-1

CDR3 protein: CASSPIRGRAYEQYF
CDR3 DNA: TGTGCCAGCAGCCCTATCCGCGGGAGGGCTTACGAGCAGTACTTC
J gene: TRBJ2-7
D gene: TRBD2
clone size: few
V gene: TRBV7-6

CDR3 protein: CASNIQGMEGTQYF
CDR3 DNA: TGTGCCAGCAACATACAGGGGATGGAGGGTACGCAGTATTTT
J gene: TRBJ2-3
D gene: -
clone size: -
V gene: TRBV7-8

CDR3 protein: CASSFDRGRGIQYF
CDR3 DNA: TGTGCCAGCAGTTTTGACAGGGGGCGCGGCATTCAGTACTTC
J gene: TRBJ2-4
D gene: TRBD1
clone size: -
V gene: TRBV28

CDR3 protein: CASSVGQGRHEQYF
CDR3 DNA: TGTGCCAGCAGCGTAGGACAGGGTCGGCACGAGCAGTACTTC
J gene: TRBJ2-7
D gene: TRBD1
clone size: -
V gene: TRBV9

CDR3 protein: CASSIGQGPIQYF
CDR3 DNA: TGTGCCAGTAGTATTGGACAGGGGCCCATTCAGTACTTC
J gene: TRBJ2-4
D gene: TRBD1
clone size: few
V gene: TRBV19

CDR3 protein: CATIRGTDNEQFF
CDR3 DNA: TGTGCCACAATCAGGGGGACCGACAATGAGCAGTTCTTC
J gene: TRBJ2-1
D gene: TRBD1
clone size: -
V gene: TRBV15

CDR3 protein: CSATGQVEAFF
CDR3 DNA: TGCAGTGCAACCGGACAGGTTGAAGCTTTCTTT
J gene: TRBJ1-1
D gene: TRBD1
clone size: -
V gene: TRBV20-1

CDR3 protein: CASSSWTGTYEQYF
CDR3 DNA: TGTGCCAGTAGTTCCTGGACAGGAACCTACGAGCAGTACTTC
J gene: TRBJ2-7
D gene: TRBD1
clone size: -
V gene: TRBV19

CDR3 protein: CASSMTSGTIGEQFF
CDR3 DNA: TGTGCCAGCAGCATGACTAGCGGGACAATAGGGGAGCAGTTCTTC
J gene: TRBJ2-1
D gene: TRBD2
clone size: -
V gene: TRBV11-2

CDR3 protein: CASSQDLVREGQLGQFF
CDR3 DNA: TGTGCCAGCAGCCAAGATCTTGTGCGGGAGGGCCAGTTAGGGCAGTTCTTC
J gene: TRBJ2-1
D gene: TRBD2
clone size: few
V gene: TRBV4-2

CDR3 protein: CASSQQGDSGNTIYF
CDR3 DNA: TGCGCCAGCAGCCAACAGGGAGACTCTGGAAACACCATATATTTT
J gene: TRBJ1-3
D gene: -
clone size: -
V gene: TRBV5-1

CDR3 protein: CASSLGNGELFF
CDR3 DNA: TGTGCCAGCAGCTTGGGCAACGGGGAGCTGTTTTTT
J gene: TRBJ2-2
D gene: -
clone size: few
V gene: TRBV11-3

CDR3 protein: CASKGRARNEQFF
CDR3 DNA: TGTGCCAGCAAGGGGAGGGCAAGGAATGAGCAGTTCTTC
J gene: TRBJ2-1
D gene: TRBD2
clone size: few
V gene: TRBV6-5

CDR3 protein: CSASGGHEQYF
CDR3 DNA: TGCAGTGCTAGTGGGGGCCACGAGCAGTACTTC
J gene: TRBJ2-7
D gene: -
clone size: few
V gene: TRBV20-1

CDR3 protein: CASSLAQGATNEKLFF
CDR3 DNA: TGTGCCAGCAGCCTCGCACAGGGGGCAACTAATGAAAAACTGTTTTTT
J gene: TRBJ1-4
D gene: TRBD1
clone size: few
V gene: TRBV4-2

CDR3 protein: CASSLSFGGEQFF
CDR3 DNA: TGTGCCAGCAGTTTATCGTTCGGTGGTGAGCAGTTCTTC
J gene: TRBJ2-1
D gene: -
clone size: few
V gene: TRBV27

CDR3 protein: CASSPQTGAANIQYF
CDR3 DNA: TGCGCCAGCAGCCCCCAGACAGGGGCGGCCAACATTCAGTACTTC
J gene: TRBJ2-4
D gene: TRBD1
clone size: few
V gene: TRBV5-1

CDR3 protein: CASSLLGGQPNTEAFF
CDR3 DNA: TGTGCCAGCAGTTTATTGGGGGGACAGCCGAACACTGAAGCTTTCTTT
J gene: TRBJ1-1
D gene: TRBD1
clone size: -
V gene: TRBV27

CDR3 protein: CASSPRQDTQYF
CDR3 DNA: TGTGCCAGCTCACCACGGCAAGATACGCAGTATTTT
J gene: TRBJ2-3
D gene: -
clone size: -
V gene: TRBV18

CDR3 protein: CAWRGTTPYEQYF
CDR3 DNA: TGTGCCTGGAGGGGGACTACACCCTACGAGCAGTACTTC
J gene: TRBJ2-7
D gene: TRBD2
clone size: -
V gene: TRBV30

CDR3 protein: CASSPHPLAGEETQYF
CDR3 DNA: TGTGCCAGCAGTCCGCACCCGCTAGCGGGAGAAGAGACCCAGTACTTC
J gene: TRBJ2-5
D gene: TRBD2
clone size: -
V gene: TRBV28

CDR3 protein: CASSQDGDSGANVLTF
CDR3 DNA: TGCGCCAGCAGCCAAGACGGGGACTCTGGGGCCAACGTCCTGACTTTC
J gene: TRBJ2-6
D gene: -
clone size: -
V gene: TRBV4-3

CDR3 protein: CVWSRTGPYGYTF
CDR3 DNA: TGTGTCTGGAGTAGGACAGGCCCCTATGGCTACACCTTC
J gene: TRBJ1-2
D gene: TRBD1
clone size: -
V gene: TRBV30

CDR3 protein: CASSLVSRVKGPQHF
CDR3 DNA: TGTGCCAGCAGCTTAGTATCTCGGGTTAAAGGGCCCCAGCATTTT
J gene: TRBJ1-5
D gene: -
clone size: once
V gene: TRBV13

CDR3 protein: CAWGTGPGNQPQHF
CDR3 DNA: TGTGCCTGGGGTACAGGGCCGGGGAATCAGCCCCAGCATTTT
J gene: TRBJ1-5
D gene: -
clone size: few
V gene: TRBV30

CDR3 protein: CSARQFTEAFF
CDR3 DNA: TGCAGTGCTCGACAGTTCACTGAAGCTTTCTTT
J gene: TRBJ1-1
D gene: -
clone size: -
V gene: TRBV20-1

CDR3 protein: CASRRRDSNTGELFF
CDR3 DNA: TGCGCCAGCAGACGGAGGGACTCGAACACCGGGGAGCTGTTTTTT
J gene: TRBJ2-2
D gene: -
clone size: -
V gene: TRBV5-1

CDR3 protein: CASSLAGSGDTDTQYF
CDR3 DNA: TGCGCCAGCAGCTTGGCCGGGAGCGGGGATACAGATACGCAGTATTTT
J gene: TRBJ2-3
D gene: TRBD2
clone size: few
V gene: TRBV5-1

CDR3 protein: CASSQTRQGAETQYF
CDR3 DNA: TGTGCCAGCAGCCAGACGCGCCAGGGCGCGGAGACCCAGTACTTC
J gene: TRBJ2-5
D gene: -
clone size: -
V gene: TRBV4-2

CDR3 protein: CASSLTGGNTEAFF
CDR3 DNA: TGCGCCAGCAGCTTGACAGGGGGCAATACTGAAGCTTTCTTT
J gene: TRBJ1-1
D gene: TRBD1
clone size: -
V gene: TRBV5-1

CDR3 protein: CPPKVRASRNEQFF
CDR3 DNA: TGTCCCCCCAAGGTGAGGGCGAGCCGCAATGAGCAGTTCTTC
J gene: TRBJ2-1
D gene: -
clone size: -
V gene: TRBV9

CDR3 protein: CASSLLARDPNEQFF
CDR3 DNA: TGTGCCAGCAGCCTCCTAGCGAGGGACCCCAATGAGCAGTTCTTC
J gene: TRBJ2-1
D gene: -
clone size: few
V gene: TRBV4-2

CDR3 protein: CACTGQGESLRYTF
CDR3 DNA: TGTGCCTGTACCGGACAGGGTGAATCTTTGCGCTACACCTTC
J gene: TRBJ1-2
D gene: TRBD1
clone size: -
V gene: TRBV30

CDR3 protein: CASSPYRGRRVNEQFF
CDR3 DNA: TGCGCCAGCAGTCCTTACAGGGGGCGCAGGGTCAATGAGCAGTTCTTC
J gene: TRBJ2-1
D gene: TRBD1
clone size: -
V gene: TRBV23-1

CDR3 protein: CASSQVAWSYNEQFF
CDR3 DNA: TGCGCCAGCAGCCAAGTGGCCTGGTCCTACAATGAGCAGTTCTTC
J gene: TRBJ2-1
D gene: -
clone size: -
V gene: TRBV4-1

CDR3 protein: CASSPPGLAGQSETQYF
CDR3 DNA: TGTGCCAGCTCACCACCGGGACTAGCGGGACAGTCTGAGACCCAGTACTTC
J gene: TRBJ2-5
D gene: TRBD2
clone size: -
V gene: TRBV18

CDR3 protein: CASSHLGRDGGGYGYTF
CDR3 DNA: TGTGCCAGCAGTCACCTAGGCAGGGACGGGGGGGGCTATGGCTACACCTTC
J gene: TRBJ1-2
D gene: -
clone size: -
V gene: TRBV27

CDR3 protein: CASSPYDVLRGGEQFF
CDR3 DNA: TGTGCCAGCTCACCATACGACGTACTAAGGGGAGGTGAGCAGTTCTTC
J gene: TRBJ2-1
D gene: -
clone size: few
V gene: TRBV18

CDR3 protein: CASSKPGWSGELFF
CDR3 DNA: TGTGCCAGCAGCAAGCCGGGTTGGTCCGGGGAGCTGTTTTTT
J gene: TRBJ2-2
D gene: -
clone size: -
V gene: TRBV5-8

CDR3 protein: CASSQPGQGNYGYTF
CDR3 DNA: TGCGCCAGCAGCCAACCCGGACAGGGGAACTATGGCTACACCTTC
J gene: TRBJ1-2
D gene: TRBD1
clone size: -
V gene: TRBV4-3

CDR3 protein: CASSNRESYEQYF
CDR3 DNA: TGTGCCAGCAGCAACAGGGAATCCTACGAGCAGTACTTC
J gene: TRBJ2-7
D gene: -
clone size: -
V gene: TRBV7-9

CDR3 protein: CASSPRENDGYTF
CDR3 DNA: TGTGCCAGCTCACCACGGGAGAACGATGGCTACACCTTC
J gene: TRBJ1-2
D gene: -
clone size: few
V gene: TRBV18